One and the same sample provided the 7 T cell receptor beta chains below, sequenced in a study of cytotoxic CD8 clonotypes in ibrutinib-treated CLL (dated by TCRdb to the early 2020s). In light of the paper, this sample's time point label describes: 12 months on ibrutinib. Library construction relied on the immunoSEQ multiplex PCR assay. TCRdb mirrors the immuneACCESS table, restricted to in-frame sequences. Some clones are absent from its copies; in checked studies, under half trace to an unresolved V gene, and the reason for the others is unknown. The sample records 150,000 to 200,000 clones, over 65% of which are singletons. 2% to 2.5% of the sample comes from the top ten. The sequencing used PBMCs, collected after 12 months of ibrutinib treatment. The source is a human donor with chronic lymphocytic leukemia.

The chain has TRBV4-3 and TRBJ2-7; 7 nucleotides align to TRBD2. The germline CDR1 and CDR2 sequences are LGHNA and YSLEER. The CDR3 length is 15 residues. The J segment lost 1 base and the V segment lost 1 base, leaving 4 bases of the junction unmatched. The CDR3: CASSQGGGSSYEQYF. CDR3 bases: TGCGCCAGCAGCCAAGGAGGCGGGAGTTCCTACGAGCAGTACTTC.

The chain combines TRBV7-8 with TRBJ2-7; the D is unclear. From germline, CDR1 is SGHVS and CDR2 FQNEAQ. The V end lost 5 bases, the J end lost 2 bases, and 10 bases lay between the germline ends. CDR3 length: 13 amino acids. CDR3 region: CASSARRAYEQYF. The CDR3 DNA reads TGTGCCAGCAGCGCTCGGAGAGCCTACGAGCAGTACTTC.

The chain joins TRBV18 to TRBJ2-7, with TRBD2 matching 10 bases. Germline-derived CDR1 and CDR2 are KGHSH and LQKENI. V lost 3 bases and J lost 5; bases outside the gene matches: 10. The CDR3 sequence is 16 residues long. DNA for the CDR3: TGTGCCAGCTCACCCTCTAGCGGGAGTTCTATCCACGAGCAGTACTTC. Translated: CASSPSSGSSIHEQYF. The variable domain in full, completed from reference TRBV18 and TRBJ2-7, reads NAGVMQNPRHLVRRRGQEARLRCSPMKGHSHVYWYRQLPEEGLKFMVYLQKENIIDESGMPKERFSAEFPKEGPSILRIQQVVRGDSAAYFCASSPSSGSSIHEQYFGPGTRLTVT.

J is TRBJ2-7 and V is TRBV4-3; D tentatively reads TRBD1 or TRBD2 (5 bases each). Germline V CDR1 and CDR2: LGHNA, YSLEER. This CDR3 is built from 15 residues. The V and J ends lost 5 bases and 2 bases respectively, with 16 bases between them. CDR3 sequence reads: CASSLNRDGTYEQYF. The CDR3 DNA follows: TGCGCCAGCAGCTTGAACCGGGACGGAACCTACGAGCAGTACTTC.

This chain joins TRBV2 and TRBJ2-5; TRBD1 or TRBD2 may be the D gene (5 bases each). Trimming shortened V by 5 bases and J by 5 bases, and 21 bases separated the two germline ends. The germline V gene encodes CDR1 SNHLY and CDR2 FYNNEI. This CDR3 is 16 amino acids long. The CDR3 loop is CASSRNRDLGQETQYF. CDR3 nucleotides: TGTGCCAGCAGTCGAAACCGGGACCTCGGCCAGGAGACCCAGTACTTC.

The chain uses TRBV5-6 and TRBJ2-3; no firm D call. CDR1 is SGHDT and CDR2 is YYEEEE in the germline V gene. The CDR3 consists of 14 residues. The germline V and J ends were trimmed by 5 bases and 5 bases, with 15 bases remaining between them. The CDR3 DNA is TGTGCCAGCAGACCTCAGTCGATGGGAGATACGCAGTATTTT. Protein: CASRPQSMGDTQYF.

This clone was picked up a small number of times. The gene calls are TRBV30 and TRBJ1-3; 10 bases fit TRBD1. Per the germline V gene, CDR1 is GTSNPN and CDR2 is SVGIG (reference sequence). The CDR3 has 17 residues. Unmatched junction bases numbered 6, after V lost 1 base and J lost 0 bases. CDR3 amino acids: CAWSATRTGGSGNTIYF. DNA for the CDR3: TGTGCCTGGAGTGCGACTCGGACAGGGGGCTCTGGAAACACCATATATTTT.